This TCR beta chain was identified during a study of cytomegalovirus exposure and HLA in healthy donors. Vbeta (60) and Jbeta (13) primers were used in the PCR. Assay: immunoSEQ multiplex PCR; the TCRdb copy retains only in-frame clones and omits some. This repertoire includes around 140,000 clones. The J segment lost 7 bases and the V segment lost 6 bases, leaving 9 bases of the junction unmatched. CDR3 length: 14 amino acids. Germline assignment: CDR1 LNHDA and CDR2 SQIVND (reference sequence). The clonotype was recovered from a middle-aged woman in good health and CMV-seropositive. The rearrangement links TRBV19 to TRBJ1-5; TRBD1 aligns across 7 bases. Sequencing was performed on PBMCs. The CDR3 loop reads CASSRDSRGQPQHF. CDR3 sequence (DNA): TGTGCCAGTAGCCGGGACAGCCGCGGCCAGCCCCAGCATTTT.